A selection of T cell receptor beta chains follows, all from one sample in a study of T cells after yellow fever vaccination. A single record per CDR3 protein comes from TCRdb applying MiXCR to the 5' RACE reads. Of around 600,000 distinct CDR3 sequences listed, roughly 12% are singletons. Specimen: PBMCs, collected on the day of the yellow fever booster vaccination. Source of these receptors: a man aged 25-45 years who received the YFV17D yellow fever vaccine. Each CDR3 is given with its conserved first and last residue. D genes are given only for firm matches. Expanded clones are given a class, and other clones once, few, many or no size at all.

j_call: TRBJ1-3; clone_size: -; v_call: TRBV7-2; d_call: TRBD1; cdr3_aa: CASSTQPQGSSGNTIYF; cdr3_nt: TGTGCCAGCAGCACCCAACCACAGGGGAGCTCTGGAAACACCATATATTTT
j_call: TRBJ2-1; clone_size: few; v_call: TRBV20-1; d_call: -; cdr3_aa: CSWEGGGYNEQFF; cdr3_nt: TGCAGCTGGGAGGGGGGGGGCTACAATGAGCAGTTCTTC
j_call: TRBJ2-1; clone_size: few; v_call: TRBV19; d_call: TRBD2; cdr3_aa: CASSIDRGVNEQFF; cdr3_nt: TGTGCCAGTAGTATAGATCGGGGGGTCAATGAGCAGTTCTTC
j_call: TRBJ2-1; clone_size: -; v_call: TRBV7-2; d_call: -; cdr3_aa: CASGLSPTTYNEQFF; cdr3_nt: TGTGCCAGCGGACTAAGCCCGACGACTTACAATGAGCAGTTCTTC
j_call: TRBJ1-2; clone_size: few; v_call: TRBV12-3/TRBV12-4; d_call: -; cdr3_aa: CASSLASSTSTSGYTF; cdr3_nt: TGTGCCAGCAGTTTAGCTTCCTCGACCTCAACCAGTGGCTACACCTTC
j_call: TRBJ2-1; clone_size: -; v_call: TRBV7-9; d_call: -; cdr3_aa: CASSLRTSDNEQFF; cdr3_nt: TGTGCCAGCAGCTTACGGACGAGTGACAATGAGCAGTTCTTC
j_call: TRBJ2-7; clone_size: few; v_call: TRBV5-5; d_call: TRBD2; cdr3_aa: CASSLAPASGSYEQYF; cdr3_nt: TGTGCCAGCAGCTTGGCCCCGGCTAGCGGGAGCTACGAGCAGTACTTC
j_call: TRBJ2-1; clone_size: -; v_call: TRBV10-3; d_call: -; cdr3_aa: CAITRDFPTSNEQFF; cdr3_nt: TGTGCCATCACCCGGGACTTCCCCACATCCAATGAGCAGTTCTTC
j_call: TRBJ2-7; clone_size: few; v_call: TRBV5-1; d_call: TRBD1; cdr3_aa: CASSFSAVQGASYEQYF; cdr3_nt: TGCGCCAGCAGCTTTTCGGCCGTGCAGGGGGCCTCCTACGAGCAGTACTTC
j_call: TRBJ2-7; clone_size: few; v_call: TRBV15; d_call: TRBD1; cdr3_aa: CATSSPSSGTGSSYEQYF; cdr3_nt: TGTGCCACCAGCAGCCCCTCCTCCGGGACAGGTAGCTCCTACGAGCAGTACTTC
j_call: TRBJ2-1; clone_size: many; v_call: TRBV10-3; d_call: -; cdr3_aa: CAISDLPTSIGDEQFF; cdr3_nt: TGTGCCATCAGTGACCTACCGACTAGTATTGGCGATGAGCAGTTCTTC
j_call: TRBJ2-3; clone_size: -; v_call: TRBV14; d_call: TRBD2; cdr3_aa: CASRGGLAGSLIVTDTQYF; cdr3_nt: TGTGCCAGCCGCGGGGGACTAGCGGGCTCGTTGATCGTAACAGATACGCAGTATTTT
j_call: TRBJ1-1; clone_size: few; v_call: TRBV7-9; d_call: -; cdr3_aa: CASSLGAENPRAFF; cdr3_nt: TGTGCCAGCAGCTTAGGAGCAGAAAACCCCAGAGCTTTCTTT
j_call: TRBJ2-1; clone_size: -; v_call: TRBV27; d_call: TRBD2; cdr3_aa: CASSRDYSRYNEQFF; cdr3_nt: TGTGCCAGCTCCCGGGACTACTCTCGGTACAATGAGCAGTTCTTC
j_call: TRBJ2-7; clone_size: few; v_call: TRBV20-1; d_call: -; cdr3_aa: CSAPFRRTIGEQYF; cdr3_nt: TGCAGTGCCCCCTTTAGACGGACGATAGGGGAGCAGTACTTC
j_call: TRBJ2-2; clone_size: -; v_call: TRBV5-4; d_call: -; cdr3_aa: CASSIDRLGGELFF; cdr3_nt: TGTGCCAGCAGCATAGACAGGCTGGGAGGGGAGCTGTTTTTT
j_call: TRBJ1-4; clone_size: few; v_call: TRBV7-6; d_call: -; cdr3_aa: CASSRGGSSKKLFF; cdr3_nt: TGTGCCAGCAGCCGGGGAGGATCTAGTAAAAAACTGTTTTTT
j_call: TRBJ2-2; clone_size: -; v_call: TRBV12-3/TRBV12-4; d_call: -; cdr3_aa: CASREFDGGELFF; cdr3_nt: TGTGCCAGCAGGGAATTCGACGGCGGGGAGCTGTTTTTT
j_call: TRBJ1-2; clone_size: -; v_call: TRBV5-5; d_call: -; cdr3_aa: CASSLTVTYGYTF; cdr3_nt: TGTGCCAGCAGCTTAACAGTGACCTATGGCTACACCTTC
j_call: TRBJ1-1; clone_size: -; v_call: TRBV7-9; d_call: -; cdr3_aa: CASSLWDTPGTEAFF; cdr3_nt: TGTGCCAGCAGCCTCTGGGACACCCCGGGGACTGAAGCTTTCTTT
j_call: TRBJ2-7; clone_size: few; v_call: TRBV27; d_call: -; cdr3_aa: CASSVRTTDRSYEQYF; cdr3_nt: TGTGCCAGCAGTGTCCGAACGACGGACCGGTCCTACGAGCAGTACTTC
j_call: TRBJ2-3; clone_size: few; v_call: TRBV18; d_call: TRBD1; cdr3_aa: CASSPPRTGARTDTQYF; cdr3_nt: TGTGCCAGCTCACCACCCCGGACAGGGGCCCGCACAGATACGCAGTATTTT
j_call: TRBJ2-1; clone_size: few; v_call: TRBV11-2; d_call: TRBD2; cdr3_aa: CASSATLAGGYNEQFF; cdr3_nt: TGTGCCAGCAGCGCAACCCTAGCGGGAGGGTACAATGAGCAGTTCTTC
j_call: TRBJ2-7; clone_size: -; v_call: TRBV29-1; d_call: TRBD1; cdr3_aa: CSVKTGTGTYEQYF; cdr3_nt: TGCAGCGTTAAAACCGGGACAGGGACCTACGAGCAGTACTTC
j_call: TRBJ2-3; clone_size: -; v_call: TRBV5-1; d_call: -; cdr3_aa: CASSLWRSTDTQYF; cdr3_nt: TGCGCCAGCAGCTTGTGGCGGAGCACAGATACGCAGTATTTT
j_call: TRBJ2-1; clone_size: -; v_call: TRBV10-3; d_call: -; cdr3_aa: CAIGLRDNEQFF; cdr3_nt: TGTGCCATCGGTCTGAGGGACAATGAGCAGTTCTTC
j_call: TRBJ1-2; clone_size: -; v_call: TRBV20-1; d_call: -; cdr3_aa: CSARDGSRGDGYTF; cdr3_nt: TGCAGTGCTAGAGATGGGAGCCGGGGCGATGGCTACACCTTC
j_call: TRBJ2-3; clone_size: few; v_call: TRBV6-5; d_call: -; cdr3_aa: CASSYSGRGASTDTQYF; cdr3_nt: TGTGCCAGCAGTTACTCGGGCCGCGGGGCCTCCACAGATACGCAGTATTTT
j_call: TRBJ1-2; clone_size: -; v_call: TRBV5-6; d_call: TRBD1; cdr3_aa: CASSFRTGFRDYGYTF; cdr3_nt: TGTGCCAGCAGCTTTAGGACAGGGTTCCGCGACTATGGCTACACCTTC
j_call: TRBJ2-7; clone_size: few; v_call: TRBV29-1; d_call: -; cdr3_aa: CSVDYGSGYEQYF; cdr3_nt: TGCAGCGTTGATTACGGCAGTGGGTACGAGCAGTACTTC
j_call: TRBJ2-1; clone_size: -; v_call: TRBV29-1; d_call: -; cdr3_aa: CSVARESSYNEQFF; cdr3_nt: TGCAGCGTTGCGAGGGAGAGCTCCTACAATGAGCAGTTCTTC
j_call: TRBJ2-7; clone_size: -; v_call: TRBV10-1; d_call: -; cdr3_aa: CASSSMDGVEQYF; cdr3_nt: TGCGCCAGCAGTTCTATGGACGGGGTCGAGCAGTACTTC
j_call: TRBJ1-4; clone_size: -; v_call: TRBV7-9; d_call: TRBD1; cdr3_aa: CASSLDGTGGHEKLFF; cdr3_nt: TGTGCCAGCAGCTTAGACGGGACAGGGGGCCATGAAAAACTGTTTTTT
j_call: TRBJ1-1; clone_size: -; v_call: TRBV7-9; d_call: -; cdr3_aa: CASSLETRSTEAFF; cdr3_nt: TGTGCCAGCAGCTTAGAGACACGTAGCACTGAAGCTTTCTTT
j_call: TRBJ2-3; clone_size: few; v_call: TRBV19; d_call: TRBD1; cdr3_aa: CASSIQTGGDTDTQYF; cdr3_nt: TGTGCCAGTAGTATCCAGACAGGGGGGGACACAGATACGCAGTATTTT